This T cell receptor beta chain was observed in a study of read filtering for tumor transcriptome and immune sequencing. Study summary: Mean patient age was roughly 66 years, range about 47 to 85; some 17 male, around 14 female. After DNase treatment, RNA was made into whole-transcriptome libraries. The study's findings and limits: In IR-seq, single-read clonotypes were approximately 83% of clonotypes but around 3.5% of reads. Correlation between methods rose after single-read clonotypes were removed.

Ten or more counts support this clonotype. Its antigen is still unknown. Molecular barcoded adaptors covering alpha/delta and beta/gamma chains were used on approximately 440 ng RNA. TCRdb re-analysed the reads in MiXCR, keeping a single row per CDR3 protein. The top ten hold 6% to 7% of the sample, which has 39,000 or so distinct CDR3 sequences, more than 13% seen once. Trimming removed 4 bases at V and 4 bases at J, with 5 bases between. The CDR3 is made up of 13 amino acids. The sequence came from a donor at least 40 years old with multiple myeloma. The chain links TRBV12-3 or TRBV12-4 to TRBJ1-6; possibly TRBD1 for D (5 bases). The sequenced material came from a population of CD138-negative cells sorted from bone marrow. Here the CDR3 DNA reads TGTGCCAGCAGTTCAGGGTATAATTCACCCCTCCACTTT. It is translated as CASSSGYNSPLHF.